This is a list of T cell receptor beta chains from one sample in a study of blood T cell repertoires in COVID-19. The method was immunoSEQ multiplex PCR; TCRdb's version includes in-frame clones alone and lacks a portion of them. This sample yields around 70,000 clones, of which around 86% are seen a single time; 29% belongs to the top ten. The sequenced material came from peripheral blood. These receptors all stem from a woman of 80 years or more with active or convalescent COVID-19. CDR3s include the opening cysteine and the closing phenylalanine or tryptophan. A D gene is named only where the DNA matches it firmly. Not all rows give a size; the values are once, few, many and, for expanded clones, a class.

clone_size j_call d_call v_call cdr3_nt cdr3_aa
NA TRBJ2-5 NA TRBV30 TGTGCCTGGAGTGTACCACTTGGCGTAGCGGACGTCTCTGGAGAGACCCAGTACTTC CAWSVPLGVADVSGETQYF
NA TRBJ2-3 NA TRBV10-3 TGTGCCACCACCACAGGGTTCGGCACAGATACGCAGTATTTT CATTTGFGTDTQYF
NA TRBJ1-2 TRBD1 TRBV6-1 TGTGCCAGCAGTGATGGGACAGGGTGGCACTATGGCTACACCTTC CASSDGTGWHYGYTF
once TRBJ1-6 NA TRBV21-1 TGTGCCAGCAGCAACCCCTCCCGGGATGCTTTTAATTCACCCCTCCACTTT CASSNPSRDAFNSPLHF
NA TRBJ1-5 NA TRBV18 TGTGCCAGCTCACTCTCGTCGGGGGATCAGCCCCAGCATTTT CASSLSSGDQPQHF
NA TRBJ1-2 NA TRBV5-8 TGTGCCAGCAGCACCCGGACATCACCCTATGGCTACACCTTC CASSTRTSPYGYTF
NA TRBJ2-3 NA TRBV3-1/TRBV3-2 TGTGCCAGCAGCCAAGATAGCACTAACCCCCGTACGCAGTATTTT CASSQDSTNPRTQYF
NA TRBJ1-4 NA TRBV21-1 TGTGCCAGCAGCTCGACAGGGGCGAATGAAAAACTGTTTTTT CASSSTGANEKLFF
many TRBJ2-5 NA TRBV9 TGTGCCAGCAGCCGAGGGGAGACCCAGTACTTC CASSRGETQYF
NA TRBJ2-1 TRBD2 TRBV30 TGTGCCTGGAGTGGACTAGCGGCCTACAATGAGCAGTTCTTC CAWSGLAAYNEQFF
NA TRBJ1-6 TRBD1 TRBV7-2 TGTGCCAGCAGCTTAGCAGGGGACAGGGTCCGACCCCTCCACTTT CASSLAGDRVRPLHF
NA TRBJ2-3 TRBD2 TRBV27 TGTGCCAGCAGTTTACTAGCGGGGGTCAGCACAGATACGCAGTATTTT CASSLLAGVSTDTQYF
NA TRBJ2-1 NA TRBV21-1 TGTGCCAGCAGCGGACAGGGGGCGGGTTGTACCTACAATGAGCAGTTCTTC CASSGQGAGCTYNEQFF
NA TRBJ2-7 TRBD2 TRBV2 TGTGCCGGTACTAGCGGCCAACTTACGAAGCAGTACTTC CAGTSGQLTKQYF
once TRBJ1-2 NA TRBV2 TGTGCCAGCAGTGTTTCCCCAGGCGGCTACACCTTC CASSVSPGGYTF
NA TRBJ2-7 NA TRBV6-5 TGTGCCAGCAGTTACAGGGGTCATACCTACGAGCAGTACTTC CASSYRGHTYEQYF
NA TRBJ1-2 TRBD1 TRBV10-3 TGTGCCATCAGTGAAAATACCGGGACAGGGGGCTCTCGAAGAGGCTACACCTTC CAISENTGTGGSRRGYTF
NA TRBJ1-3 TRBD1 TRBV11-2 TGTGCCAGCAGCATTACGATAGGGACAGGGGGAGTTGGAAACACCATATATTTT CASSITIGTGGVGNTIYF
NA TRBJ2-7 NA TRBV4-2 TGTGCCAGCAGCCAAGACGAGGGGACATACTACTACGAGCAGTACTTC CASSQDEGTYYYEQYF
NA TRBJ1-1 NA TRBV28 TGTGCCAGCAGTTTGAAGGGGTCGACTGAAGCTTTCTTT CASSLKGSTEAFF
NA TRBJ2-3 TRBD2 TRBV7-9 TGTGCCAGCAGTCTTACTAGCGGGGGAGTAGATACGCAGTATTTT CASSLTSGGVDTQYF
NA TRBJ1-1 NA TRBV30 TGTGCCTGGAGTGGGCAGGCAAACACTGAAGCTTTCTTT CAWSGQANTEAFF
NA TRBJ1-5 TRBD1 TRBV18 TGTGCCAGCTCACCAACAGGGGCGGTGCAGCCCCAGCATTTT CASSPTGAVQPQHF
NA TRBJ1-6 NA TRBV7-9 TGTGCCAGCAGCTTAGGGGGGGGGTATAATTCACCCCTCCACTTT CASSLGGGYNSPLHF
NA TRBJ2-2 TRBD1 TRBV7-9 TGTGCCAGCAGCTTTCAGGGGGCGACGAACACCGGGGAGCTGTTTTTT CASSFQGATNTGELFF
NA TRBJ2-1 NA TRBV19 TGTGCCAGTAACGGGGGCGAGGGGGCTCACTACAATGAGCAGTTCTTC CASNGGEGAHYNEQFF
NA TRBJ1-4 TRBD1 TRBV9 TGTGCCAGCAGCTACACAGGGGGCGCACCTAATGAAAAACTGTTTTTT CASSYTGGAPNEKLFF
NA TRBJ1-1 TRBD1 TRBV25-1 TGTGCCAGCAGTGAAACAGGGGGCGAGACTGAAGCTTTCTTT CASSETGGETEAFF
NA TRBJ1-6 NA TRBV21-1 TGTGCCAGCAGCAAAGTAGGGACTTCTCGGTCGGGCCCACCCCTCCACTTT CASSKVGTSRSGPPLHF
NA TRBJ1-1 TRBD1 TRBV5-1 TGCGCCAGCAGCTTGGCAACAGGGGTCACTGAAGCTTTCTTT CASSLATGVTEAFF
NA TRBJ2-3 TRBD1 TRBV5-4 TGTGCCAGCAGCTTGGTGGGACAGGGGTCAGATACGCAGTATTTT CASSLVGQGSDTQYF
NA TRBJ2-7 NA TRBV7-9 TGTGCCAGCAGCTTTAGGGGGGAGCAGTACTTC CASSFRGEQYF
few TRBJ2-6 NA TRBV4-2 TGTGCCAGCAGCCAAGACGACAGCTCTGGGGCCAACGTCCTGACTTTC CASSQDDSSGANVLTF
NA TRBJ2-2 TRBD1 TRBV6-5 TGTGCCACCAGGACAGGGAACACCGGGGAGCTGTTTTTT CATRTGNTGELFF
few TRBJ2-5 NA TRBV7-9 TGTGCCAGCAGCTTAGCGCAAGGAGCGGTCCAAGAGACCCAGTACTTC CASSLAQGAVQETQYF
NA TRBJ2-6 TRBD1 TRBV15 TGTGCCACCAGCAGACCACGTGGGGGTGAACAGGGGGCAAATGGGGCCAACGTCCTGACTTTC CATSRPRGGEQGANGANVLTF
once TRBJ2-5 TRBD2 TRBV7-6 TGTGCCAGCAGCCGTACTGGTAGCGGGGCCCCAGAGACCCAGTACTTC CASSRTGSGAPETQYF